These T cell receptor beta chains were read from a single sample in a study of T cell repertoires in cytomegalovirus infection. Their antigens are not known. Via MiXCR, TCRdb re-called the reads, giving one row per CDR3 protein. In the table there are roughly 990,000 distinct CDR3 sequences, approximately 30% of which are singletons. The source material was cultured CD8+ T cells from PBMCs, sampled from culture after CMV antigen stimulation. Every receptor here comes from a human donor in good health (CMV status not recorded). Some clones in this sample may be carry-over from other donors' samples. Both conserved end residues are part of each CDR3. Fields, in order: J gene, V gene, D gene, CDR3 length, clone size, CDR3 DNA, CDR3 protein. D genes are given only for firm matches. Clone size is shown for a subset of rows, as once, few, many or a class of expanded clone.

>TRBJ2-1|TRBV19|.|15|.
TGTGCCAGTAGTATAGATGGCGGGACCTACAATGAGCAGTTCTTC
CASSIDGGTYNEQFF
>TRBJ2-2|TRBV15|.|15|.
TGTGCCACACGCGGAGGGGGCTCGAACACCGGGGAGCTGTTTTTT
CATRGGGSNTGELFF
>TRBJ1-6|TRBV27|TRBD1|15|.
TGTGCCAGCAGTTCCCGGGACAGGGTGAGTTCACCCCTCCACTTT
CASSSRDRVSSPLHF
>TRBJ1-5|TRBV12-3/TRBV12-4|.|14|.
TGTGCCAGCAATGACCGGGGCCTCAATCAGCCCCAGCATTTT
CASNDRGLNQPQHF
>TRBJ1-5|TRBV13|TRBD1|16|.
TGTGCCAGCAGCTTTCACGGACAGGGTAACAATCAGCCCCAGCATTTT
CASSFHGQGNNQPQHF
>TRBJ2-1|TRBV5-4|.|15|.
TGTGCCAGCAGTTCTATCACGAGCTCCTACAATGAGCAGTTCTTC
CASSSITSSYNEQFF
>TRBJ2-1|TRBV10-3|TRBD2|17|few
TGTGCCATCAGTCCCGCCGTTCCTAAGCGGGGGATCTATGAGCAGTTCTTC
CAISPAVPKRGIYEQFF
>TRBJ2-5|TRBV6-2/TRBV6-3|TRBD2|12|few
TGTGCCAGCGGGGGAGGGGAGCTGGCCCAGTACTTC
CASGGGELAQYF
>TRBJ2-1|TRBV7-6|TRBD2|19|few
TGTGCCAGCAGCTTAGACCCTAGCGGGGGGGACAAAGATTACAATGAGCAGTTCTTC
CASSLDPSGGDKDYNEQFF
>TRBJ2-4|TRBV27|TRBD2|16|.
TGTGCCAGCAGTCCCTTAGCGGGGGGAGACAAAAACATTCAGTACTTC
CASSPLAGGDKNIQYF
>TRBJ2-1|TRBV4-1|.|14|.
TGCGCCAGCAGCCAAGTAAGTCCGCTCGCTGGGCAGTTCTTC
CASSQVSPLAGQFF
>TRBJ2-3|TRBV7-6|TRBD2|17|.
TGTGCCAGCAGCTCCTCCGGGACTAGCGCACGAAGGGATACGCAGTATTTT
CASSSSGTSARRDTQYF
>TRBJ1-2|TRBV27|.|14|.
TGTGCCAGCAGTTTCACCCCCACGACAGGTGGCTACACCTTC
CASSFTPTTGGYTF
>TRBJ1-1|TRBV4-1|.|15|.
TGCGCCAGCAGCCAAGTTTTGCGGGCCTACACTGAAGCTTTCTTT
CASSQVLRAYTEAFF
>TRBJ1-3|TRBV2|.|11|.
TGTGCCAGCGGACTCCGGACCTCGGTATATTTT
CASGLRTSVYF
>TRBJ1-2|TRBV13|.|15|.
TGTGCCAGCAGCTTAGGGGGGACACTTAACTATGGCTACACCTTC
CASSLGGTLNYGYTF
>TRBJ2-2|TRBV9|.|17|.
TGTGCCAGCAGCGAGGGGCGGGGAGGTACCGACACCGGGGAGCTGTTTTTT
CASSEGRGGTDTGELFF
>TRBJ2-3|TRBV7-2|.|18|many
TGTGCCAGCAGCTCCTACATCCCAGGGGCCTGGGGGGCAGATACGCAGTATTTT
CASSSYIPGAWGADTQYF
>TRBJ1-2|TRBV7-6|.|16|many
TGTGCCAGCAGCTTATACCCCGCTGGATCGGACTATGGCTACACCTTC
CASSLYPAGSDYGYTF
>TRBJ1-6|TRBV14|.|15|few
TGTGCCAGCAGCCAAGATGGGGTCCCCCAGGGGACCCTCCACTTT
CASSQDGVPQGTLHF
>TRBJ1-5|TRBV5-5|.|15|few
TGTGCCAGCAGGGCGGGAAATTTGGGCAATCAGCCCCAGCATTTT
CASRAGNLGNQPQHF
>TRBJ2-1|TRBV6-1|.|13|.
TGTGCCAGCAGGGGGACCAATTACAATGAGCAGTTCTTC
CASRGTNYNEQFF
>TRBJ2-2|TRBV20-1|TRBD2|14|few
TGCAGTGCGGGCCTAGCGGGGGGGCCCGGGGAGCTGTTTTTT
CSAGLAGGPGELFF
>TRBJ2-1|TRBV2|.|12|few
TGTGCCAGCATCGGCAGGGGCAATGAGCAGTTCTTC
CASIGRGNEQFF
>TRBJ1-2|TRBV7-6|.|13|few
TGTGCCAGCAGCTTACCAATCGGGGATGGCTACACCTTC
CASSLPIGDGYTF
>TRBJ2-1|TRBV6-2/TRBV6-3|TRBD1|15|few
TGTGCCAGCAGTTACTCGACAGGGGGTATCGATGAGCAGTTCTTC
CASSYSTGGIDEQFF
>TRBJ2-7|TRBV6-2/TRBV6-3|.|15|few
TGTGCCAGCAGTTACGCCGGGGGAGTGGACTACGAGCAGTACTTC
CASSYAGGVDYEQYF
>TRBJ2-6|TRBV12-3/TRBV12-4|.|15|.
TGTGCCAGCAGTCCGGGACTTCCTGGGGCCAACGTCCTGACTTTC
CASSPGLPGANVLTF
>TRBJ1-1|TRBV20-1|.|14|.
TGCAGTGCTAGAGACAAGGACACGAACACTGAAGCTTTCTTT
CSARDKDTNTEAFF
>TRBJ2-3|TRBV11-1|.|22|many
TGTGCCAGCAGCTTAGCGCGATTGCGGGTGACAGCGGTTGGGGGGTTTGCAGATACGCAGTATTTT
CASSLARLRVTAVGGFADTQYF
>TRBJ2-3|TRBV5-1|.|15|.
TGCGCCAGCAGCCCGGGACTCACCGGCGGAGATACGCAGTATTTT
CASSPGLTGGDTQYF
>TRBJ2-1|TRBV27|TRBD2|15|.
TGTGCCAGCACTTTCGGGGGGGGTACGTACAATGAGCAGTTCTTC
CASTFGGGTYNEQFF
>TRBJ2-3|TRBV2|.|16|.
TGTGCCTCCAACGGCGTCGGGACCAGGACTTTAAATACGCAGTATTTT
CASNGVGTRTLNTQYF
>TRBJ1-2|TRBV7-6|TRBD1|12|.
TGTACCAGCAGTTGGACAGGGGGAGGCTACACCTTC
CTSSWTGGGYTF
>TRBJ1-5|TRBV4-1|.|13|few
TGCGCCAGCAGCCAAGACTACAATCAGCCCCAGCATTTT
CASSQDYNQPQHF
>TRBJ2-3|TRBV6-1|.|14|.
TGTGCCAGCAGTTCCCCGGGACGCTTAGATACGCAGTATTTT
CASSSPGRLDTQYF
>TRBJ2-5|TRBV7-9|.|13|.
TGTGCCAGCAGCTTAACGCTGGCAGAGACCCAGTACTTC
CASSLTLAETQYF
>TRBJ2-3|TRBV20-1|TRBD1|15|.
TGCAGTGCTAGGGGCGGGACAGGGATCCCAGATACGCAGTATTTT
CSARGGTGIPDTQYF
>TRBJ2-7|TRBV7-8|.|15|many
TGTGCCAGCGGGAGGGGGCAGGAGAGTCCCTACGAGCAGTACTTC
CASGRGQESPYEQYF
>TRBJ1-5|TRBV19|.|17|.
TGTGCCAGTAGCCCAGACAGGTCGGGGTATAGCAATCAGCCCCAGCATTTT
CASSPDRSGYSNQPQHF
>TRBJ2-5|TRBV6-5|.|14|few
TGTGCCAGCAGTTACTCCGGGTACCAAGAGACCCAGTACTTC
CASSYSGYQETQYF